These 20 T cell receptor beta chains were sequenced from one sample in a study of cytomegalovirus exposure and HLA in healthy donors. PCR amplification relied on 60 Vbeta primers (plus 13 Jbeta primers). Libraries were prepared by immunoSEQ multiplex PCR; TCRdb keeps only in-frame clonotypes and omits some of them. The profile shows some 110,000 clones, about 12% of them singletons. Sequencing used PBMCs. The receptors stem from a middle-aged man in good health and CMV-seropositive.

The V call is TRBV5-1, the J call TRBJ1-1, with 9 nucleotides matching TRBD1. Unmatched junction bases numbered 9, after V lost 4 bases and J lost 5 bases. This CDR3 has 15 amino acids. Germline assignment: CDR1 SGHRS and CDR2 YFSETQ. The DNA for the CDR3 is TGCGCCAGCAGCAGCATGACAGGGGGAAAAACTGAAGCTTTCTTT. This sequence encodes CASSSMTGGKTEAFF.

This clone was detected only a few times. This chain connects TRBV5-1 to TRBJ1-2; D is perhaps TRBD1 (5 bases). Deletions cut 0 bases from V and 4 bases from J, with 7 bases between. CDR1 and CDR2 from the germline V gene are SGHRS and YFSETQ. This CDR3 has 13 amino acids. The chain's CDR3 is CASSLDRIYGYTF. CDR3 nucleotides: TGCGCCAGCAGCTTGGACAGGATCTATGGCTACACCTTC.

This clone was seen a handful of times. V and J are TRBV4-3 and TRBJ1-4, with D maybe TRBD1 (5 bases). CDR1 LGHNA and CDR2 YSLEER come from the germline V gene. Trimming shortened V by 0 bases and J by 6 bases, and 14 bases separated the two germline ends. The CDR3 covers 16 residues. For the CDR3, the DNA is TGCGCCAGCAGCCAAGATCTGTACAAGGGGTATGAAAAACTGTTTTTT. This gives the protein CASSQDLYKGYEKLFF.

This sequence joins TRBV28 and TRBJ1-2; D is unresolved. The CDR3 loop spans 14 amino acids. The germline V and J ends were trimmed by 5 bases and 2 bases, with 12 bases remaining between them. Germline CDR1 reads MDHEN; CDR2 reads SYDVKM. The CDR3: CASSAPSGNYGYTF. The CDR3 DNA sequence: TGTGCCAGCAGTGCCCCCTCGGGGAACTATGGCTACACCTTC.

The J gene is TRBJ2-3, the V gene TRBV9; 8 bases map to TRBD2. Germline loops: CDR1 SGDLS, CDR2 YYNGEE. This CDR3 comprises 16 residues. Trimming cost V 4 bases and J 4 bases; bases outside gene matches: 11. CDR3 sequence reads: CASSPREGSVADTQYF. The CDR3 DNA reads as TGTGCCAGCAGCCCCCGGGAGGGGAGTGTAGCAGATACGCAGTATTTT. The variable domain in full, with the rest retrieved from reference TRBV9 and TRBJ2-3, is DSGVTQTPKHLITATGQRVTLRCSPRSGDLSVYWYQQSLDQGLQFLIQYYNGEERAKGNILERFSAQQFPDLHSELNLSSLELGDSALYFCASSPREGSVADTQYFGPGTRLTVL.

This clone has just a few counts. V and J are TRBV4-1 and TRBJ2-7, with D unclear. Trimming took 3 bases from V and 0 from J, leaving 15 bases between them. CDR1 is MGHRA, CDR2 YSYEKL, per germline. This CDR3 is built from 16 residues. Here the CDR3 reads CASSHYDTVNSYEQYF. The CDR3 DNA reads as TGCGCCAGCAGCCATTACGACACTGTCAACTCCTACGAGCAGTACTTC.

This chain links TRBV6-5 with TRBJ2-1; 13 bases fit TRBD2. V lost 5 bases and J lost 9; bases outside the gene matches: 7. There are 15 residues in the CDR3. From germline, CDR1 is MNHEY and CDR2 SVGAGI. DNA for the CDR3: TGTGCCAGCAGTCCCGGGACTAGCGGGATGGGTGAGCAGTTCTTC. Translated, it gives CASSPGTSGMGEQFF.

The gene calls are TRBV6-4 and TRBJ1-5; 12 nucleotides line up with TRBD1. V was pared by 10 bases and J by 1 base, with 17 bases of the junction left unmatched. Germline CDR1 and CDR2: MRHNA and SNTAGT. CDR3 length equals 19 residues. CDR3 amino acids: CAIPPPGQGAVSSNQPQHF. CDR3 DNA: TGTGCCATCCCACCTCCGGGACAGGGGGCGGTTAGCAGCAATCAGCCCCAGCATTTT.

This rearrangement joins TRBV7-9 to TRBJ1-2; TRBD1 is a possible D gene (5 bases). The germline V gene has CDR1 SEHNR and CDR2 FQNEAQ (reference sequence). Trimming removed 1 base from V and 4 bases from J, with 10 bases in between. CDR3 length equals 14 residues. The CDR3 DNA is TGTGCCAGCAGCTTAGTAGGACATCCCTATGGCTACACCTTC. Translation gives CASSLVGHPYGYTF. Variable domain in full (rest from reference TRBV7-9 and TRBJ1-2): DTGVSQNPRHKITKRGQNVTFRCDPISEHNRLYWYRQTLGQGPEFLTYFQNEAQLEKSRLLSDRFSAERPKGSFSTLEIQRTEQGDSAMYLCASSLVGHPYGYTFGSGTRLTVV.

The chain uses TRBV6-4 and TRBJ2-1; 8 positions agree with TRBD2. The germline V gene has CDR1 MRHNA and CDR2 SNTAGT. V lost 0 bases and J lost 8; bases outside the gene matches: 9. The CDR3 covers 16 residues. CDR3 DNA sequence: TGTGCCAGCAGTGACTCCGGTCAGCGGGAGATACATGAGCAGTTCTTC. Encoded protein: CASSDSGQREIHEQFF.

This rearrangement joins TRBV6-5 to TRBJ1-1; TRBD1 agrees at 7 bases. CDR3 size: 13 residues. Germline V CDR1 and CDR2: MNHEY, SVGAGI. Trimming removed 2 bases from V and 10 bases from J; junction bases left unmatched: 7. CDR3 in amino acids: CASSYRDSHRAFF. The DNA of the CDR3 is TGTGCCAGCAGTTACCGGGACAGCCATCGAGCTTTCTTT.

The chain joins TRBV4-1 to TRBJ2-2; TRBD2 agrees at 10 bases. Germline trimming cut 6 bases from V and 0 bases from J; bases unmatched to any gene: 22. The CDR3 totals 22 residues. Germline V gene sequence: CDR1 MGHRA, CDR2 YSYEKL. The CDR3 region is CASSPRRGLAASWGTNTGELFF. The CDR3 DNA reads TGCGCCAGCAGTCCACGCCGCGGACTAGCGGCTTCCTGGGGGACGAACACCGGGGAGCTGTTTTTT.

V gene TRBV13 combines with J gene TRBJ2-6; 10 positions agree with TRBD1. The V and J ends lost 4 bases and 0 bases, in that order; junction bases with no gene match: 3. CDR3 size: 17 residues. From germline, CDR1 is PRHDT and CDR2 FYEKMQ (reference sequence). The CDR3 DNA reads as TGTGCCAGCAGCTCCAGGACAGGGGGCTCTGGGGCCAACGTCCTGACTTTC. This encodes CASSSRTGGSGANVLTF.

This clone showed up just a few times. The chain uses TRBV28 and TRBJ2-1, with 10 bases lining up with TRBD2. From germline, CDR1 is MDHEN and CDR2 SYDVKM. With V trimmed by 3 bases and J by 10 bases, 12 bases remained unmatched. The CDR3 covers 16 residues. The CDR3 coding sequence is TGTGCCAGCAGTTTCCTCGGGAGCGGGAGGGCCTGGGAGCAGTTCTTC. Translation: CASSFLGSGRAWEQFF. Using reference TRBV28 and TRBJ2-1 for the parts outside the CDR3, the full variable domain is DVKVTQSSRYLVKRTGEKVFLECVQDMDHENMFWYRQDPGLGLRLIYFSYDVKMKEKGDIPEGYSVSREKKERFSLILESASTNQTSMYLCASSFLGSGRAWEQFFGPGTRLTVL.

Only a few counts were recorded for this clone. This chain links TRBV6-5 with TRBJ2-5; 15 bases align to TRBD2. The CDR3 sequence is 14 residues long. CDR1 and CDR2 from the germline V gene are MNHEY and SVGAGI. Losses at the gene ends were 10 bases for V and 5 bases for J; bases not matched to a gene: 5. CDR3 nucleotides: TGTGCCACCGTAGGACTAGCGGGAGGGGAGACCCAGTACTTC. Its translation: CATVGLAGGETQYF.

In this sample, this clone is large. This rearrangement joins TRBV29-1 to TRBJ1-2; 8 nucleotides match TRBD1. Germline lookup yields CDR1 SQVTM and CDR2 ANQGSEA. This CDR3 contains 15 residues. Trimming cost V 0 bases and J 8 bases; bases outside gene matches: 11. The CDR3 region has the DNA TGCAGCGTTGAAGATCCCCCAGGGGGCAAGTGGGGCTACACCTTC. Translating gives CSVEDPPGGKWGYTF.

This clone was seen a handful of times. The J gene is TRBJ1-5, the V gene TRBV18; D may be TRBD1 (5 bases). The CDR3 loop spans 14 amino acids. CDR1 KGHSH and CDR2 LQKENI come from the germline V gene. Trimming took off 2 bases at V and 4 bases at J, with 9 bases between the two ends. As DNA, the CDR3 is TGTGCCAGCTCACCAGGGGCCCTAAATCAGCCCCAGCATTTT. It codes for CASSPGALNQPQHF.

The genes are TRBV7-9 and TRBJ1-2; 8 nucleotides agree with TRBD1. This CDR3 has 13 amino acids. V lost 0 bases and J lost 8; bases outside the gene matches: 2. CDR1 is SEHNR, CDR2 FQNEAQ, per germline (reference sequence). CDR3 sequence reads: CASSLATGDGYTF. DNA of the CDR3: TGTGCCAGCAGCTTAGCGACAGGGGACGGCTACACCTTC.

This clone was seen only a few times. The V gene is TRBV7-8, the J gene TRBJ1-2; 10 bases align to TRBD1. Losses at the gene ends were 6 bases for V and 2 bases for J; bases not matched to a gene: 9. The length of the CDR3 is 16 residues. CDR1 and CDR2 (germline): SGHVS, FQNEAQ. The CDR3 reads CASSRTPGQGNYGYTF. The CDR3 DNA reads TGTGCCAGCAGTCGTACCCCGGGACAGGGGAACTATGGCTACACCTTC. The full variable domain, rest sourced from reference TRBV7-8 and TRBJ1-2, is GAGVSQSPRYKVAKRGQDVALRCDPISGHVSLFWYQQALGQGPEFLTYFQNEAQLDKSGLPSDRFFAERPEGSVSTLKIQRTQQEDSAVYLCASSRTPGQGNYGYTFGSGTRLTVV.

This sequence joins TRBV11-2 and TRBJ2-5; 7 positions agree with TRBD2. The germline CDR1 and CDR2 sequences are SGHAT and FQNNGV. The CDR3 runs 16 residues. The trim removed 1 base at V and 5 bases at J, leaving 10 bases unmatched. CDR3 amino acids: CASSLGSAGEGETQYF. DNA for the CDR3: TGTGCCAGCAGCTTAGGTAGCGCGGGAGAGGGGGAGACCCAGTACTTC.